What follows are 21 T cell receptor beta chains derived from one specimen sequenced in a study of cytomegalovirus exposure and HLA in healthy donors. With 60 Vbeta and 13 Jbeta primers, the PCR was carried out. The method was immunoSEQ multiplex PCR; TCRdb's version includes in-frame clones alone and lacks a portion of them. The profile shows some 150,000 clones, less than 85% of them singletons. The material sequenced was PBMCs. These receptors came from a woman aged 55-70 years in good health and CMV-seropositive.

The chain has TRBV7-3 and TRBJ2-6; a weak D match, TRBD1 (6 bases). CDR1 is SGHTA, CDR2 FQGTGA, per germline. The CDR3 has 15 amino acids. V lost 5 bases and J lost 2, with 10 bases in between. CDR3 sequence reads: CASSKTGTGANVLTF. CDR3 bases: TGTGCCAGCAGCAAAACAGGGACTGGGGCCAACGTCCTGACTTTC.

The J gene is TRBJ2-7, the V gene TRBV28; D may be TRBD1 (6 bases). The germline V gene encodes CDR1 MDHEN and CDR2 SYDVKM. Trimming left V 8 bases short and J 4 bases short, with 9 bases between. This CDR3 region has 11 residues. CDR3 coding DNA: TGTGCCAGCGCAGGGGTTTACGAGCAGTACTTC. Translation: CASAGVYEQYF.

The V and J genes are TRBV19 and TRBJ1-1; TRBD1 might be the D (6 bases). V was clipped by 7 bases and J by 11 bases, with 23 bases between them. The CDR3 covers 14 residues. Germline-derived CDR1 and CDR2 are LNHDA and SQIVND (reference sequence). The CDR3 sequence is CASNNAGQLERAFF. DNA of the CDR3: TGTGCCAGTAATAACGCCGGACAGCTTGAAAGGGCTTTCTTT.

V usage is TRBV6-1 and J usage is TRBJ1-2, with D uncertain. Per germline, CDR1 MNHNS and CDR2 SASEGT. Trimming left V 2 bases short and J 6 bases short, with 10 bases between. The CDR3 totals 13 residues. The CDR3 region has the DNA TGTGCCAGCAGTGAAATGGTGAGGCATGGCTACACCTTC. The encoded protein is CASSEMVRHGYTF.

In this sample, this clone turned up a few times. The chain employs TRBV2 and TRBJ1-4; no clear D gene. The CDR3 runs to 12 residues. V shed 0 bases and J shed 7 bases, with 3 bases lying between them. Germline V gene sequence: CDR1 SNHLY, CDR2 FYNNEI. CDR3 protein: CASSEAREKLFF. CDR3 sequence (DNA): TGTGCCAGCAGTGAAGCGCGTGAAAAACTGTTTTTT.

The chain employs TRBV27 and TRBJ1-5; D unclear. The CDR3 length is 16 residues. Trimming took 1 base from V and 0 from J, leaving 10 bases between them. Germline V gene sequence: CDR1 MNHEY, CDR2 SMNVEV (reference sequence). The CDR3 sequence is CASSLWADNSNQPQHF. Written as DNA, the CDR3 is TGTGCCAGCAGTTTATGGGCAGATAATAGCAATCAGCCCCAGCATTTT.

The chain recombines TRBV19 with TRBJ2-3; D is uncertain. The V gene lost 6 bases and the J gene lost 6 bases, with 13 bases spanning the gap. Germline CDR1 LNHDA, CDR2 SQIVND (reference sequence). The CDR3 contains 13 residues. CDR3 nucleotide sequence: TGTGCCAGTAGCCCCTTTGCTATTGATACGCAGTATTTT. Encoded protein: CASSPFAIDTQYF.

The CDR3 is CATSSGRGGLAKNIQYF. The CDR3 DNA reads TGTGCCACCAGCAGCGGGAGGGGCGGTCTCGCCAAAAACATTCAGTACTTC. The chain employs TRBV15 and TRBJ2-4; TRBD2 aligns across 8 bases. Looked up from germline, CDR1 is LNHNV and CDR2 is YYDKDF (reference sequence). This CDR3 contains 17 residues. With V trimmed by 3 bases and J by 1 base, 8 bases remained unmatched.

This chain links TRBV5-1 with TRBJ2-7; weak D call: TRBD1 (6 bases). The CDR3 is 15 amino acids. Germline assignment: CDR1 SGHRS and CDR2 YFSETQ. Trimming pared 0 bases from V and 2 bases from J, leaving 12 bases between. CDR3 in DNA: TGCGCCAGCAGCTTGGATCAGGGGCCTACCTACGAGCAGTACTTC. Amino acids: CASSLDQGPTYEQYF.

The J gene is TRBJ1-2, the V gene TRBV4-2, with D uncertain. Trimming shortened V by 5 bases and J by 3 bases, and 16 bases separated the two germline ends. This CDR3 comprises 15 residues. CDR1 and CDR2 from the germline V gene are LGHNA and YNFKEQ. The CDR3 bases are TGTGCCAGCAGCACCGACACCCGAGCGGACTATGGCTACACCTTC. This encodes CASSTDTRADYGYTF.

The chain uses TRBV5-6 and TRBJ2-5, with TRBD1 matching 8 bases. Germline V gene data show CDR1 as SGHDT and CDR2 as YYEEEE. This CDR3 is built from 13 residues. Trimming at V came to 4 bases and at J to 6 bases, leaving 5 bases not matched to a gene. The CDR3 DNA sequence: TGTGCCAGCAGCCTGGACAGGGATAAGACCCAGTACTTC. Its protein is CASSLDRDKTQYF.

The chain has TRBV25-1 and TRBJ2-7, with 13 positions matching TRBD2. Trimming cost V 2 bases and J 4 bases; bases outside gene matches: 5. This CDR3 has 16 amino acids. Per the germline V gene, CDR1 is MGHDK and CDR2 is SYGVNS. CDR3 loop: CASSEQTTSGRYEQYF. CDR3 bases: TGTGCCAGCAGTGAACAAACGACTAGCGGGAGGTACGAGCAGTACTTC.

The chain has TRBV28 and TRBJ2-3; the match to TRBD1 covers 8 bases. J was trimmed by 4 bases and V by 7 bases; bases with no gene match: 7. Per germline, CDR1 MDHEN and CDR2 SYDVKM. The CDR3 has 14 amino acids. CDR3 coding DNA: TGTGCCAGCACACAGGGGGTTTTCCCAGATACGCAGTATTTT. It specifies CASTQGVFPDTQYF.

Regarding this clone: This specimen includes other DNA sequences encoding the same CDR3. This chain links TRBV2 with TRBJ1-1; D might be TRBD1 (5 bases). Germline CDR1 is SNHLY and CDR2 is FYNNEI. The V and J ends lost 4 bases and 5 bases respectively, with 14 bases between them. The CDR3 extends over 14 amino acids. The CDR3 region has the DNA TGTGCCAGCAGTGGACAAGGGGTTCGGACTGAAGCTTTCTTT. Translation gives CASSGQGVRTEAFF.

This sequence joins TRBV15 and TRBJ1-2, with D unclear. V was pared by 0 bases and J by 7 bases, with 6 bases between. This CDR3 region has 12 residues. Germline assignment: CDR1 LNHNV and CDR2 YYDKDF (reference sequence). The CDR3 sequence is CATSREGSGYTF. The CDR3 region has the DNA TGTGCCACCAGCAGAGAGGGGAGTGGCTACACCTTC.

The chain links TRBV10-1 to TRBJ2-1; 13 bases match TRBD2. The CDR3 is 15 amino acids. Germline CDR1 WNHNN, CDR2 SYGVQD (reference sequence). V shed 5 bases, J shed 6 bases, and the junction held 4 bases outside the gene matches. CDR3 DNA sequence: TGCGCCAGCAGTAAACTAGCGGGAGGGAGCAATGAGCAGTTCTTC. It translates to CASSKLAGGSNEQFF.

V gene TRBV5-1 combines with J gene TRBJ1-2; no firm D call. The CDR3 runs 14 residues. Between the trimmed V and J ends, which lost 4 bases and 4 bases, there was a span of 14 bases. Germline-derived CDR1 and CDR2 are SGHRS and YFSETQ. CDR3 sequence reads: CASSREAGSYGYTF. In nucleotides, the CDR3 is TGCGCCAGCAGCCGTGAGGCGGGGAGCTATGGCTACACCTTC. Drawing the rest from reference TRBV5-1 and TRBJ1-2, the complete variable domain is KAGVTQTPRYLIKTRGQQVTLSCSPISGHRSVSWYQQTPGQGLQFLFEYFSETQRNKGNFPGRFSGRQFSNSRSEMNVSTLELGDSALYLCASSREAGSYGYTFGSGTRLTVV.

The chain links TRBV5-6 to TRBJ1-2; no clear D. The CDR3 spans 12 residues. Deletions cut 2 bases from V and 7 bases from J, with 9 bases between. Germline V gene lookup returns CDR1 SGHDT and CDR2 YYEEEE. Here the CDR3 reads CASSFATSGYTF. The CDR3 DNA sequence: TGTGCCAGCAGCTTCGCGACATCTGGCTACACCTTC.

The rearrangement links TRBV6-5 to TRBJ1-4; a possible D gene is TRBD1 (5 bases). The V gene's germline CDR1 is MNHEY and CDR2 SVGAGI. Trimming cost V 5 bases and J 7 bases, with 14 bases left between them. This CDR3 has 14 amino acids. The CDR3 reads CASSKPGLSEKLFF. CDR3 nucleotides: TGTGCCAGCAGTAAACCGGGACTAAGTGAAAAACTGTTTTTT.

This clone has only a few counts. The J gene is TRBJ1-1, the V gene TRBV19; 10 bases match TRBD1. From germline, CDR1 is LNHDA and CDR2 SQIVND (reference sequence). Trimming at V came to 9 bases and at J to 0 bases, leaving 1 base not matched to a gene. The CDR3 length is 13 residues. The DNA for the CDR3 is TGTGCCAGCGACAGGGGGCTGAACACTGAAGCTTTCTTT. Amino acid sequence: CASDRGLNTEAFF.

The CDR3 here is CASSQFARGGDYGYTF. The CDR3, as DNA: TGCGCCAGCAGCCAATTTGCCAGGGGTGGGGACTATGGCTACACCTTC. The chain employs TRBV4-1 and TRBJ1-2; a possible D gene is TRBD1 (6 bases). Trimming stripped 2 bases from V and 3 bases from J, with 16 bases between. CDR3 length: 16 amino acids. The germline CDR1 and CDR2 sequences are MGHRA and YSYEKL.